The entry that follows covers one T cell receptor beta chain sequence. Other DNA sequences in the same sample also yield this CDR3. The data belong to a study of blood T cell repertoires in COVID-19. The data were produced by immunoSEQ multiplex PCR, yet TCRdb's version contains in-frame clones alone and is incomplete. The sample lists about 150,000 clones, about 77% seen once, with 14% in the top ten. The clonotype originates from a woman of 80 years or more with acute or convalescent COVID-19. The sequenced sample was peripheral blood.

DNA of the CDR3: TGTGCCACCAGTGGCTCAGGGGGCACTGAAGCTTTCTTT. As protein: CATSGSGGTEAFF. The V and J genes are TRBV24-1 and TRBJ1-1, with 7 bases aligning to TRBD1. CDR1 KGHDR and CDR2 SFDVKD come from the germline V gene. This CDR3 has 13 residues. The ends lost 5 bases at V and 4 bases at J; junction bases unmatched: 3.